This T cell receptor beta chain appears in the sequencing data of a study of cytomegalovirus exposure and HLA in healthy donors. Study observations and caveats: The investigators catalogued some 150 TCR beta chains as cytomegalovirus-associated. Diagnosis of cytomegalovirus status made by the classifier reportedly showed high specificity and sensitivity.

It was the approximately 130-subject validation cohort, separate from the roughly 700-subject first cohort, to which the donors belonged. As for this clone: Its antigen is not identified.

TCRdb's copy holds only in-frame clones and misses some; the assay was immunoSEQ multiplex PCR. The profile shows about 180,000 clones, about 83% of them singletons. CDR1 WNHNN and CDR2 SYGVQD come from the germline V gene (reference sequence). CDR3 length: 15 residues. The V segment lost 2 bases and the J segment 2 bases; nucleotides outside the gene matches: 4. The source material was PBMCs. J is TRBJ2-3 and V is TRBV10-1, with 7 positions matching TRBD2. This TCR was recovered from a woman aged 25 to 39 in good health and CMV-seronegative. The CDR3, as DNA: TGCGCCAGCAGTGAGGGGAGGGGATTCACAGATACGCAGTATTTT. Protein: CASSEGRGFTDTQYF.